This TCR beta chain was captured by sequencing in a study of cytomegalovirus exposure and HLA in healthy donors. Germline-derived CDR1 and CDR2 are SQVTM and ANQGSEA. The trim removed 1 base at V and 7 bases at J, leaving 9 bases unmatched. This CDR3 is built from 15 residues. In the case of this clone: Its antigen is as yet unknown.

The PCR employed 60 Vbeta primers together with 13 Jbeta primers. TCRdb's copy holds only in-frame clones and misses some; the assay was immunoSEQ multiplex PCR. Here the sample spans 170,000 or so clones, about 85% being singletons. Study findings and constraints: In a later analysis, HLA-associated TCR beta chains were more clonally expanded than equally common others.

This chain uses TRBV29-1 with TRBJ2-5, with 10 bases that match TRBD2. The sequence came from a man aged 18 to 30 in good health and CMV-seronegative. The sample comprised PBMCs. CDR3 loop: CSVEGGLALTGTQYF. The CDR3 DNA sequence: TGCAGCGTTGAAGGGGGACTAGCGCTTACCGGGACCCAGTACTTC. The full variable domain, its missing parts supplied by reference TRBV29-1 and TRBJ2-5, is SAVISQKPSRDICQRGTSLTIQCQVDSQVTMMFWYRQQPGQSLTLIATANQGSEATYESGFVIDKFPISRPNLTFSTLTVSNMSPEDSSIYLCSVEGGLALTGTQYFGPGTRLLVL.